Below, 5 T cell receptor beta chains from the same sample are listed, as sequenced in a study of vaccination and CD4 T cells after COVID-19. Treatment in this sample: approximately nine-day PBMC culture with coronavirus spike peptide pools or control peptides (ViraFEST assay). Cultured CD4+ T-cell DNA underwent Oncomine TCR Beta short-read sequencing. Each CDR3 protein gets one entry after TCRdb re-called the PCR reads with MiXCR. In the table there are some 11,000 distinct CDR3 sequences, roughly 73% of which are singletons. The antigens of these receptors remain unknown. The specimen sequenced was CD4+ T cells from blood, cultured in vitro. These receptors all stem from a human donor who had recovered from COVID-19.

Concerning this clonotype itself: A much larger clone differs by one base, so this may be a read error. The chain couples TRBV7-8 to TRBJ2-2; 7 positions agree with TRBD1. Per the germline V gene, CDR1 is SGHVS and CDR2 is FQNEAQ. Trimming cost V 5 bases and J 3 bases; bases outside gene matches: 9. The CDR3 loop spans 16 amino acids. CDR3 loop: CASSPRQGRDTGELFF. DNA for the CDR3: TGTGCCAGCAGCCCCCGACAGGGACGGGACACCGGGGAGCTGTTTTTT.

The chain joins TRBV20-1 to TRBJ2-2, with 10 bases fitting TRBD2. This CDR3 region has 16 residues. Germline CDR1 reads DFQATT; CDR2 reads SNEGSKA (reference sequence). The J segment lost 5 bases and the V segment lost 3 bases, leaving 9 bases of the junction unmatched. CDR3 protein: CSASSLAGAWTGELFF. The CDR3 DNA reads TGCAGTGCTAGCAGTCTAGCGGGAGCGTGGACCGGGGAGCTGTTTTTT.

The genes are TRBV6-1 and TRBJ1-1; 7 bases fit TRBD1. The V gene end was trimmed by 5 bases and the J gene end by 5 bases; junction bases not matched to a gene: 2. The CDR3 has 12 amino acids. Germline CDR1 reads MNHNS; CDR2 reads SASEGT. The CDR3 here is CASSQTGTEAFF. The DNA of the CDR3 is TGTGCCAGCAGTCAGACAGGGACTGAAGCTTTCTTT.

The rearrangement links TRBV7-4 to TRBJ1-5; 10 bases match TRBD1. This CDR3 comprises 15 residues. From germline, CDR1 is SGHVT and CDR2 SQSDAQ. Unmatched junction bases numbered 6, after V lost 5 bases and J lost 5 bases. Here the CDR3 reads CASSDGTGEDQPQHF. The CDR3 DNA is TGTGCCAGCAGCGATGGGACAGGGGAGGATCAGCCCCAGCATTTT.

This chain connects TRBV6-2 or TRBV6-3 to TRBJ2-7; D is possibly TRBD1 (5 bases). Germline V gives CDR1 MNHEY, CDR2 SVGEGT. V was cut by 11 bases and J by 3 bases, with 14 bases left in between. This CDR3 is built from 12 residues. The CDR3 protein is CASQGWFYEQYF. CDR3 sequence (DNA): TGTGCCTCTCAGGGTTGGTTCTACGAGCAGTACTTC.